These T cell receptor beta chains were read from a single sample in a study of CD8+ T cells in alopecia areata. Clones were read by immunoSEQ multiplex PCR, and TCRdb kept only the in-frame ones, dropping some. The sample carries 100,000 to 150,000 clones, about 49% recorded once. Sequenced material: CD8+ T cells sorted from blood, taken at week 0. These receptors all stem from a human donor with alopecia areata. The CDR3 runs from the conserved cysteine through the conserved F or W. Each record gives: V gene, clone size, J gene, D gene, CDR3 DNA, CDR3 protein. The D gene is left open where the match is weak. Where a row states a size, it is once, few, many or the class of an expanded clone; other rows omit it.

TRBV7-9	.	TRBJ1-6	.	TGTGCCAGCAGCCCAGACGGGACACCAGATAATTCACCCCTCCACTTT	CASSPDGTPDNSPLHF
TRBV6-5	.	TRBJ2-2	.	TGTGCCAGCAGCTTCGGGACTCAGAACACCGGGGAGCTGTTTTTT	CASSFGTQNTGELFF
TRBV4-1	many	TRBJ2-3	TRBD2	TGCGCCAGCAGCCAAGATCTAGCGGGGGGGCCAGATACGCAGTATTTT	CASSQDLAGGPDTQYF
TRBV11-2	.	TRBJ1-6	.	TGTGCCAGCAGCTTAGGTTCCCATGACTGGGGGAATTCACCCCTCCACTTT	CASSLGSHDWGNSPLHF
TRBV7-6	.	TRBJ2-7	TRBD1	TGTGCCAGCAGCTCCGGGACAGGCCCCTACGAGCAGTACTTC	CASSSGTGPYEQYF
TRBV30	.	TRBJ2-5	.	TGTGCCTGGAGTGTACCCTGGACCCAGTACTTC	CAWSVPWTQYF
TRBV27	.	TRBJ1-2	.	TGTGCCAGCAAACCCGGACAGCCTAACTATGGCTACACCTTC	CASKPGQPNYGYTF
TRBV4-1	.	TRBJ2-6	.	TGCGCCAGCAGCTGGACCGACTCTGGGGCCAACGTCCTGACTTTC	CASSWTDSGANVLTF
TRBV29-1	.	TRBJ1-1	TRBD1	TGCAGCGTTTGGACAGGGAAGAGCACTGAAGCTTTCTTT	CSVWTGKSTEAFF
TRBV7-8	few	TRBJ2-7	.	TGTGCCAGCAGCTTAGCCATAGGGGGTTACGAGCAGTACTTC	CASSLAIGGYEQYF
TRBV7-9	.	TRBJ1-2	.	TGTGCCAGCAGCATAGATGGACAGAACTATGGCTACACCTTC	CASSIDGQNYGYTF
TRBV27	once	TRBJ2-1	TRBD1	TGTGCCAGCAGTCCGACGACAGGGCTATACAATGAGCAGTTCTTC	CASSPTTGLYNEQFF
TRBV29-1	.	TRBJ2-7	.	TGCAGCGTTGAGGAAAGTAACGAGCAGTACTTC	CSVEESNEQYF
TRBV11-2	.	TRBJ2-3	.	TGTGCCAGCAGCTTAGTTCCCACAGGCACCCTGCAGTATTTT	CASSLVPTGTLQYF
TRBV7-2	.	TRBJ2-1	TRBD2	TGTGCCAGCAGCTTAGTGGTAGCGGGGGAATACAATGAGCAGTTCTTC	CASSLVVAGEYNEQFF
TRBV15	.	TRBJ2-7	.	TGTGCCACCAGCAGAGTTGGGCAGGATACTACGGGGCAGTACTTC	CATSRVGQDTTGQYF
TRBV2	.	TRBJ1-5	TRBD1	TGTGCCAGCGGACAGGGGAATCAGCCCCAGCATTTT	CASGQGNQPQHF
TRBV5-1	.	TRBJ1-2	TRBD1	TGCGCCAGCAGCCCGGGACAGGGGGTGCATGGCTACACCTTC	CASSPGQGVHGYTF
TRBV5-4	once	TRBJ2-5	TRBD2	TGTGCCAGCAGCTTGCCTAGCGGGGTTCAAGAGACCCAGTACTTC	CASSLPSGVQETQYF
TRBV30	.	TRBJ1-2	.	TGTGCCTGGAACCCTACTCCAGATGGCTACACCTTC	CAWNPTPDGYTF
TRBV29-1	few	TRBJ1-2	.	TGCAGCGTTGAAGATTTCGGGACCGCGCCCTGGGGCTACACCTTC	CSVEDFGTAPWGYTF
TRBV12-5	few	TRBJ2-1	TRBD1	TGTGCTAGTGGTTTGGGGGACAGGAATGAGCAGTTCTTC	CASGLGDRNEQFF
TRBV7-2	few	TRBJ2-5	.	TGTGCCAGCAGCTTAGAGCGGACAGCCGAAGAGACCCAGTACTTC	CASSLERTAEETQYF
TRBV27	.	TRBJ2-7	.	TGTGCCAGCAGTTTAAGACAGGCCACCAACGAGCAGTACTTC	CASSLRQATNEQYF